This is a list of T cell receptor beta chains from one sample in a study of breast tumors, draining lymph nodes, adjacent tissues. TCRdb reprocessed the multiplex PCR reads with MiXCR, giving one entry per CDR3 protein. Seen here are 100,000 to 150,000 distinct CDR3 sequences, less than 20% observed once, and the top ten hold less than 4.5%. The sequencing input was axillary lymph node tissue. The receptors shown here come from a female donor with breast cancer. Some clones in this sample may be carry-over from other donors' samples. The CDR3 runs from the conserved cysteine through the conserved F or W. D genes are given only for firm matches. Not all rows give a size; the values are once, few, many and, for expanded clones, a class.

TRBJ2-2 | NA | NA | TRBV4-1 | TGCGCCAGCAGCCCTGGAGGCGGGAACACCGGGGAGCTGTTTTTT | CASSPGGGNTGELFF
TRBJ1-2 | many | NA | TRBV5-4 | TGTGCCAGCACAATACAGGGCTATGGCTACACCTTC | CASTIQGYGYTF
TRBJ1-5 | many | NA | TRBV20-1 | TGCAGTGCTAGAGATCCGGCAGGTCAGAATCAGCCCCAGCATTTT | CSARDPAGQNQPQHF
TRBJ2-5 | many | TRBD2 | TRBV2 | TGTGCCAGCCGGCTAGCGGGGGGGCCTGGAGAGACCCAGTACTTC | CASRLAGGPGETQYF
TRBJ2-7 | many | NA | TRBV19 | TGTGCCAGTAGTATTGCTCATGGGCGGTCTGAAGTCTACGAGCAGTACTTC | CASSIAHGRSEVYEQYF
TRBJ1-2 | many | NA | TRBV2 | TGTGCCAGCAGTGAGCGGAAGGAGAATGGCTACACCTTC | CASSERKENGYTF
TRBJ2-1 | few | TRBD2 | TRBV5-6 | TGTGCCAGCAGCTTGGAGTGGGATGGAGCGGGAGTTAGGGATGAGCAGTTCTTC | CASSLEWDGAGVRDEQFF
TRBJ2-3 | many | TRBD2 | TRBV7-2 | TGTGCCAGCAGCTTAGATGCGGGGGGGCTGTCAGATACGCAGTATTTT | CASSLDAGGLSDTQYF
TRBJ2-1 | many | TRBD1 | TRBV12-3/TRBV12-4 | TGTGCCGGATCTCCTAGCAGGACAGGCGTAACTGGTGAGCAGTTCTTC | CAGSPSRTGVTGEQFF
TRBJ2-1 | many | TRBD2 | TRBV6-5 | TGTGCCAGCAGCAACCTAGCGGTCGCCTACAATGAGCAGTTCTTC | CASSNLAVAYNEQFF
TRBJ2-2 | NA | NA | TRBV5-1 | TGCGCCAGCAGCTTGGCACAGGTGGACACCGGGGAGCTGTTTTTT | CASSLAQVDTGELFF
TRBJ2-7 | many | TRBD1 | TRBV6-6 | TGTGCCAGCAGCCCGTTGGACAGGGGGTTAAGGGGTTACGAGCAGTACTTC | CASSPLDRGLRGYEQYF
TRBJ2-1 | many | NA | TRBV20-1 | TGCAGTGCTAGAGGCACGGGTCGGAGCTCCTACAATGAGCAGTTCTTC | CSARGTGRSSYNEQFF
TRBJ2-1 | many | TRBD2 | TRBV6-4 | TGTGCCAGCAGTGACGGACTAGCGGGGGGGAATGAGCAGTTCTTC | CASSDGLAGGNEQFF
TRBJ2-7 | many | NA | TRBV2 | TGTGCCAGCAGTGAAAACAGGGAATACGAGCAGTACTTC | CASSENREYEQYF
TRBJ2-7 | many | TRBD2 | TRBV20-1 | TGCAGTGCTACCGGGACTACGAACGAGCAGTACTTC | CSATGTTNEQYF
TRBJ2-7 | many | NA | TRBV5-1 | TGCGCCAGCAGCTTGGGGGACGGGCCCTACGAGCAGTACTTC | CASSLGDGPYEQYF
TRBJ2-1 | NA | NA | TRBV10-3 | TGTGCCACCAGTGAAGGCAGGTACAATGAGCAGTTCTTC | CATSEGRYNEQFF
TRBJ2-1 | many | TRBD2 | TRBV3-1 | TGTGCCAGCAGCCCGACTAGCAGTGAGCAGTTCTTC | CASSPTSSEQFF
TRBJ2-7 | many | NA | TRBV6-1 | TGTGCCAGCAGTGAAGCGTTATTAACGGACTTCTACGAGCAGTACTTC | CASSEALLTDFYEQYF
TRBJ2-1 | NA | TRBD2 | TRBV28 | TGTGCCAGCAGTTTATCACTAGCGGGGATCTACAATGAGCAGTTCTTC | CASSLSLAGIYNEQFF
TRBJ2-6 | few | NA | TRBV7-6 | TGTGCCAGCAGCTTTACTGGGGCCAACGTCCTGACTTTC | CASSFTGANVLTF
TRBJ2-7 | many | TRBD1 | TRBV5-1 | TGCGCCAGCAGCTTCTGGACAGGGCCCGCCTACGAGCAGTACTTC | CASSFWTGPAYEQYF
TRBJ2-5 | many | TRBD2 | TRBV7-9 | TGTGCCAGCAGCTTAGGTACCCTAGCGGGAGCCCAAGAGACCCAGTACTTC | CASSLGTLAGAQETQYF
TRBJ1-6 | many | NA | TRBV7-2 | TGTGCCAGCAGCTTAACGAGAGGGAGGTCACCCCTCCACTTT | CASSLTRGRSPLHF
TRBJ1-2 | many | NA | TRBV20-1 | TGCAGTGCCGCCCCAGGGGCGGGATCCTATGGCTACACCTTC | CSAAPGAGSYGYTF
TRBJ1-3 | many | NA | TRBV5-1 | TGCGCCAGCAGCATTCAGGGGAGCGACACCATATATTTT | CASSIQGSDTIYF
TRBJ2-5 | many | NA | TRBV5-1 | TGCGCCAGCAGCGCTGTGGTAAACCAGGCCCAGTACTTC | CASSAVVNQAQYF